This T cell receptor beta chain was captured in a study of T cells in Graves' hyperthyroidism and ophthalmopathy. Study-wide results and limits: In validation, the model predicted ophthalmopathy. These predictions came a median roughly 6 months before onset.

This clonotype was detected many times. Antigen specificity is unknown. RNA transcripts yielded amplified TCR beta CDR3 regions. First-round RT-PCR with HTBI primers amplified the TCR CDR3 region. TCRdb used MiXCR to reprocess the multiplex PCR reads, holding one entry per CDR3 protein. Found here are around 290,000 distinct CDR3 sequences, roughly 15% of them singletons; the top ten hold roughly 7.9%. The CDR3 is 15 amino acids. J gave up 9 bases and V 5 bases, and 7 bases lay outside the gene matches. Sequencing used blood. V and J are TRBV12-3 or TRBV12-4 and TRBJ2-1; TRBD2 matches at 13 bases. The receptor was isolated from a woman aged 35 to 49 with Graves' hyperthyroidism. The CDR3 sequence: CASSTRRLAGGEQFF. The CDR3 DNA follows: TGTGCCAGCAGTACCCGAAGACTAGCGGGAGGTGAGCAGTTCTTC.